This is a list of T cell receptor beta chains from one sample in a study of blood T cell repertoires in COVID-19. Some clones are missing from TCRdb's copy, which holds only in-frame ones; the method was immunoSEQ multiplex PCR. Among 50,000 to 65,000 clones, 86% were seen once, and the ten largest hold around 1.4%. Sequences were obtained from peripheral blood. The receptors stem from a man aged 60 to 69 with acute or convalescent COVID-19. CDR3s include the opening cysteine and the closing phenylalanine or tryptophan. D genes are given only for firm matches. Expanded clones are given a class, and other clones once, few, many or no size at all.

v_call: TRBV19; clone_size: .; j_call: TRBJ2-2; d_call: TRBD1; cdr3_aa: CASSSQGTENTGELFF; cdr3_nt: TGTGCCAGTAGTAGTCAGGGGACAGAGAACACCGGGGAGCTGTTTTTT
v_call: TRBV9; clone_size: few; j_call: TRBJ2-2; d_call: TRBD1; cdr3_aa: CASSPGQGTNTGELFF; cdr3_nt: TGTGCCAGCAGCCCCGGACAGGGGACAAACACCGGGGAGCTGTTTTTT
v_call: TRBV29-1; clone_size: .; j_call: TRBJ2-3; d_call: .; cdr3_aa: CSVVGAAGRKADTQYF; cdr3_nt: TGCAGCGTTGTGGGTGCTGCGGGGAGAAAGGCAGATACGCAGTATTTT
v_call: TRBV28; clone_size: .; j_call: TRBJ2-7; d_call: TRBD2; cdr3_aa: CASSLAGVPYEQYF; cdr3_nt: TGTGCCAGCAGTTTAGCGGGAGTTCCCTACGAGCAGTACTTC
v_call: TRBV11-2; clone_size: .; j_call: TRBJ1-2; d_call: TRBD1; cdr3_aa: CASSLYQGAAGYTF; cdr3_nt: TGTGCCAGCAGCTTATATCAGGGGGCTGCTGGCTACACCTTC
v_call: TRBV7-9; clone_size: .; j_call: TRBJ1-2; d_call: .; cdr3_aa: CASSPIQVYYGYTF; cdr3_nt: TGTGCCAGCAGCCCGATTCAGGTTTACTATGGCTACACCTTC
v_call: TRBV7-2; clone_size: .; j_call: TRBJ2-3; d_call: TRBD2; cdr3_aa: CASRAPGLADTDTQYF; cdr3_nt: TGTGCCAGCAGGGCCCCGGGACTAGCAGACACAGATACGCAGTATTTT
v_call: TRBV2; clone_size: .; j_call: TRBJ1-1; d_call: .; cdr3_aa: CASSARTGEWTEAFF; cdr3_nt: TGTGCCAGCAGTGCCCGAACGGGAGAGTGGACTGAAGCTTTCTTT
v_call: TRBV5-1; clone_size: .; j_call: TRBJ2-7; d_call: TRBD2; cdr3_aa: CASRVTSGYEQYF; cdr3_nt: TGCGCCAGCAGAGTTACTAGCGGGTACGAGCAGTACTTC
v_call: TRBV19; clone_size: .; j_call: TRBJ1-5; d_call: .; cdr3_aa: CASSVMRSQPQHF; cdr3_nt: TGTGCCAGTAGTGTCATGAGGAGTCAGCCCCAGCATTTT
v_call: TRBV4-1; clone_size: once; j_call: TRBJ1-5; d_call: .; cdr3_aa: CASSQVRVSNQPQHF; cdr3_nt: TGCGCCAGCAGCCAGGTCAGGGTCTCTAATCAGCCCCAGCATTTT
v_call: TRBV9; clone_size: .; j_call: TRBJ2-2; d_call: TRBD2; cdr3_aa: CASSSTGTTSTGELFF; cdr3_nt: TGTGCCAGCAGCTCGACCGGGACTACGAGTACCGGGGAGCTGTTTTTT
v_call: TRBV4-2; clone_size: .; j_call: TRBJ2-7; d_call: .; cdr3_aa: CASSQDSAVTSYEQYF; cdr3_nt: TGTGCCAGCAGCCAAGATTCAGCGGTTACATCCTACGAGCAGTACTTC
v_call: TRBV7-6; clone_size: .; j_call: TRBJ2-5; d_call: TRBD2; cdr3_aa: CASSLGQRGLQETQYF; cdr3_nt: TGTGCCAGCAGCTTAGGCCAGCGGGGGCTCCAAGAGACCCAGTACTTC
v_call: TRBV5-1; clone_size: .; j_call: TRBJ1-2; d_call: .; cdr3_aa: CASSLGDRLAGYTF; cdr3_nt: TGCGCCAGCAGCTTGGGTGACAGGTTGGCTGGCTACACCTTC
v_call: TRBV5-1; clone_size: .; j_call: TRBJ1-4; d_call: .; cdr3_aa: CASSLEGANEKLFF; cdr3_nt: TGCGCCAGCAGCTTGGAAGGGGCTAATGAAAAACTGTTTTTT
v_call: TRBV3-1/TRBV3-2; clone_size: once; j_call: TRBJ1-1; d_call: TRBD1; cdr3_aa: CASSWGQLNTEAFF; cdr3_nt: TGTGCCAGCAGCTGGGGACAGTTGAACACTGAAGCTTTCTTT
v_call: TRBV4-3; clone_size: .; j_call: TRBJ2-1; d_call: .; cdr3_aa: CASSQERGSAGTTNEQFF; cdr3_nt: TGCGCCAGCAGCCAAGAGAGGGGGTCAGCGGGGACCACCAATGAGCAGTTCTTC
v_call: TRBV5-1; clone_size: .; j_call: TRBJ2-7; d_call: TRBD1; cdr3_aa: CASSLSGQAYEQYF; cdr3_nt: TGCGCCAGCAGCTTGAGTGGACAGGCGTACGAGCAGTACTTC
v_call: TRBV19; clone_size: .; j_call: TRBJ1-4; d_call: .; cdr3_aa: CASSMGGLQEKLFF; cdr3_nt: TGTGCCAGTAGTATGGGGGGGCTTCAGGAAAAACTGTTTTTT
v_call: TRBV27; clone_size: once; j_call: TRBJ1-1; d_call: .; cdr3_aa: CASSFRLLTEAFF; cdr3_nt: TGTGCCAGCAGTTTCCGACTCCTGACTGAAGCTTTCTTT
v_call: TRBV27; clone_size: few; j_call: TRBJ2-7; d_call: .; cdr3_aa: CASSSRVLYQQYF; cdr3_nt: TGTGCCAGCAGTTCGAGGGTCCTCTACCAGCAGTACTTC
v_call: TRBV5-1; clone_size: .; j_call: TRBJ1-5; d_call: TRBD1; cdr3_aa: CASSLTGGGGDNQPQHF; cdr3_nt: TGCGCCAGCAGCTTGACAGGGGGCGGTGGGGACAATCAGCCCCAGCATTTT
v_call: TRBV7-9; clone_size: .; j_call: TRBJ2-5; d_call: .; cdr3_aa: CASSLAWDLDRETQYF; cdr3_nt: TGTGCCAGCAGCTTAGCATGGGACCTCGACAGGGAGACCCAGTACTTC
v_call: TRBV4-3; clone_size: .; j_call: TRBJ1-3; d_call: .; cdr3_aa: CASSQDRTASGNTIYF; cdr3_nt: TGCGCCAGCAGCCAAGATAGGACAGCCTCTGGAAACACCATATATTTT
v_call: TRBV5-4; clone_size: .; j_call: TRBJ1-6; d_call: .; cdr3_aa: CASSTQEYNSPLHF; cdr3_nt: TGTGCCAGCAGCACCCAGGAATATAATTCACCCCTCCACTTT
v_call: TRBV15; clone_size: few; j_call: TRBJ1-1; d_call: TRBD1; cdr3_aa: CATSRRTGEITEAFF; cdr3_nt: TGTGCCACCAGCAGGCGTACAGGGGAGATCACTGAAGCTTTCTTT